The 15 T cell receptor beta chains below all came from one sample that was sequenced in a study of T-cell reconstitution after alpha-beta-depleted transplantation in children. A library of TCRbeta sequences, prepared with unique molecular identifiers, was generated. MiXCR, run by TCRdb on the PCR reads, gives a single entry per CDR3 protein. Of roughly 350,000 distinct CDR3 sequences listed, about a tenth are singletons. Sample: PBMCs from the stem cell graft donor, taken from the stem cell graft. These receptor sequences come from a human donor who donated a stem cell graft to a child with acute lymphoblastic leukemia.

Turning to this clonotype: This may stem from a read error, because a much larger clone lies one nucleotide away. V is TRBV4-3 and J is TRBJ1-3; D is ambiguous. CDR3 size: 15 residues. Germline-derived CDR1 and CDR2 are LGHNA and YSLEER. The CDR3 DNA sequence: TGCACCAGCAGCCAAGATCGCAATCGTGGAAACACCATATATTTT. Protein sequence: CTSSQDRNRGNTIYF.

This clonotype was detected a few times. CDR3 in DNA: TGTGCCAGCAGTTTATCCGGAGGAGGGGGGAACACTGAAGCTTTCTTT. Amino acid sequence: CASSLSGGGGNTEAFF. The chain employs TRBV27 and TRBJ1-1; weak D call: TRBD1 (6 bases). CDR3 length: 16 residues. The ends were cut back, 0 bases at V and 1 base at J, with 12 bases in the middle. Germline CDR1 reads MNHEY; CDR2 reads SMNVEV (reference sequence).

The chain is built from TRBV20-1 and TRBJ2-7; D is uncertain. Between the trimmed V and J ends, which lost 6 bases and 1 base, there was a span of 13 bases. This CDR3 is built from 13 residues. From germline, CDR1 is DFQATT and CDR2 SNEGSKA (reference sequence). CDR3 region: CSAVRVGSYEQYF. The CDR3 DNA is TGCAGTGCGGTGCGCGTAGGTTCCTACGAGCAGTACTTC.

This clonotype was seen more than once but under ten times. This sequence joins TRBV7-6 and TRBJ2-2; 8 bases are shared with TRBD2. The CDR3 is 15 amino acids. The germline CDR1 and CDR2 sequences are SGHVS and FNYEAQ. V dropped 4 bases and J dropped 4; count of bases not matched to a gene: 5. CDR3 in amino acids: CASSSSGGVTGELFF. In DNA form, the CDR3 reads TGTGCCAGCAGCTCTTCGGGAGGGGTCACCGGGGAGCTGTTTTTT.

This clonotype has only a few counts. For the CDR3, the DNA is TGTGCCAGCAGTTTATGGCGCGGGAGGATCACCGGGGAGCTGTTTTTT. This codes for CASSLWRGRITGELFF. The rearrangement joins TRBV27 to TRBJ2-2; 8 nucleotides line up with TRBD2. Germline values: CDR1 MNHEY, CDR2 SMNVEV (reference sequence). The CDR3 loop spans 16 amino acids. V trimming: 1 base; J trimming: 4 bases; junction bases outside the gene matches: 5.

V usage is TRBV6-2 or TRBV6-3 and J usage is TRBJ2-7, with D perhaps matching TRBD2 (6 bases). V lost 5 bases and J 3 bases, leaving 17 bases between the germline ends. Germline V gene data show CDR1 as MNHEY and CDR2 as SVGEGT. The CDR3 is 15 amino acids. The CDR3 region is CASSAKRGGVYEQYF. Written as DNA, the CDR3 is TGTGCCAGCAGTGCTAAGCGTGGCGGGGTCTACGAGCAGTACTTC.

This clonotype was picked up a small number of times. The chain uses TRBV15 and TRBJ2-5; TRBD1 might be the D (6 bases). The ends were cut back, 5 bases at V and 5 bases at J, with 15 bases in the middle. This CDR3 has 14 amino acids. CDR1 is LNHNV and CDR2 is YYDKDF in the germline V gene (reference sequence). CDR3 nucleotides: TGTGCCACCAGCCTCCGACAGGCTGGGGAGACCCAGTACTTC. As protein: CATSLRQAGETQYF.

This clonotype was counted between two and nine times. V and J are TRBV20-1 and TRBJ2-5; TRBD2 aligns across 8 bases. The V segment lost 1 base and the J segment 5 bases; nucleotides outside the gene matches: 9. The CDR3 is 15 residues long. In germline, CDR1 is DFQATT, CDR2 SNEGSKA (reference sequence). In DNA, the CDR3 is TGCAGTGCTAGAGTCCCAGCGGGAGCCTGGGAGACCCAGTACTTC. It yields the protein CSARVPAGAWETQYF.

This clonotype was seen many times. The chain uses TRBV5-6 and TRBJ1-3; 7 bases agree with TRBD1. J gave up 0 bases and V 1 base, and 4 bases lay outside the gene matches. This CDR3 contains 16 residues. CDR1 SGHDT and CDR2 YYEEEE come from the germline V gene. CDR3 bases: TGTGCCAGCAGCTTGAACAGGGGTCTCTCTGGAAACACCATATATTTT. Translated, it gives CASSLNRGLSGNTIYF.

V and J are TRBV7-2 and TRBJ2-1; D is possibly TRBD1 (6 bases). CDR3 length: 13 residues. Germline values: CDR1 SGHTA, CDR2 FQGNSA. V was shortened by 8 bases and J by 4 bases, with 12 bases between the two germline ends. The CDR3 DNA reads as TGTGCCAGCCCGGACAGAAATTACAATGAGCAGTTCTTC. Translated: CASPDRNYNEQFF.

The chain recombines TRBV2 with TRBJ2-1; D ambiguous. Per the germline V gene, CDR1 is SNHLY and CDR2 is FYNNEI. Deletions cut 5 bases from V and 1 base from J, with 15 bases between. The CDR3 is 16 amino acids. The CDR3 DNA follows: TGTGCCAGCAGTATTGAGAGGATACGATCCTACAATGAGCAGTTCTTC. Its translation is CASSIERIRSYNEQFF.

This clonotype was observed a handful of times. The gene calls are TRBV7-8 and TRBJ2-7, with TRBD2 matching 11 bases. With V trimmed by 5 bases and J by 3 bases, 6 bases remained unmatched. Germline CDR1 reads SGHVS; CDR2 reads FQNEAQ. CDR3 length: 15 amino acids. The CDR3 is CASSLTSGTNYEQYF. The CDR3 nucleotides are TGTGCCAGCAGCCTGACTAGCGGGACCAACTACGAGCAGTACTTC. The entire variable domain, with the rest obtained from reference TRBV7-8 and TRBJ2-7, is as follows: GAGVSQSPRYKVAKRGQDVALRCDPISGHVSLFWYQQALGQGPEFLTYFQNEAQLDKSGLPSDRFFAERPEGSVSTLKIQRTQQEDSAVYLCASSLTSGTNYEQYFGPGTRLTVT.

V is TRBV6-2 or TRBV6-3 and J is TRBJ1-3; no firm D call. The V gene's germline CDR1 is MNHEY and CDR2 SVGEGT. This CDR3 region has 10 residues. Between the trimmed V and J ends, which lost 8 bases and 3 bases, there was a span of 2 bases. The CDR3 loop reads CASYGNTIYF. The CDR3 bases are TGTGCCAGCTATGGAAACACCATATATTTT.

This clonotype was observed at least ten times. The V call is TRBV12-3 or TRBV12-4, the J call TRBJ1-6; the D is unclear. This CDR3 contains 13 residues. Deletions cut 7 bases from V and 6 bases from J, with 10 bases between. DNA of the CDR3: TGTGCCAGCACCACAGCGACTAATTCACCCCTCCACTTT. It yields the protein CASTTATNSPLHF.

This clonotype appeared a few times. The CDR3 bases are TGTGCCAGCAGCTTTAAGTACTACGAGCAGTACTTC. It is translated as CASSFKYYEQYF. The chain combines TRBV12-3 or TRBV12-4 with TRBJ2-7; D is unresolved. Trimming removed 6 bases from V and 3 bases from J, with 9 bases in between. CDR3 length equals 12 residues.